This T cell receptor (beta chain) was found in a study of blood T cell repertoires in COVID-19. The authors' processing: For nucleated cells, counts were estimated from reference gene primer amplification. Data came from immunoSEQ multiplex PCR; TCRdb stores just in-frame clones and leaves some out. For V, J and clone size, that table is used; D and trimming come from the DNA. The table records 210,000 or so clones, 90% to 95% of them present only once. This sequence was found in a man younger than 45 with acute or convalescent COVID-19. The material sequenced was peripheral blood.

DNA for the CDR3: TGTGCCAGCTCACCTGGACAGGGGTCAACTGAAGCTTTCTTT. Protein product: CASSPGQGSTEAFF. The rearrangement links TRBV18 to TRBJ1-1; 9 bases are shared with TRBD1. CDR3 length equals 14 residues. Per germline, CDR1 KGHSH and CDR2 LQKENI. Losses at the gene ends were 3 bases for V and 5 bases for J; bases not matched to a gene: 4.